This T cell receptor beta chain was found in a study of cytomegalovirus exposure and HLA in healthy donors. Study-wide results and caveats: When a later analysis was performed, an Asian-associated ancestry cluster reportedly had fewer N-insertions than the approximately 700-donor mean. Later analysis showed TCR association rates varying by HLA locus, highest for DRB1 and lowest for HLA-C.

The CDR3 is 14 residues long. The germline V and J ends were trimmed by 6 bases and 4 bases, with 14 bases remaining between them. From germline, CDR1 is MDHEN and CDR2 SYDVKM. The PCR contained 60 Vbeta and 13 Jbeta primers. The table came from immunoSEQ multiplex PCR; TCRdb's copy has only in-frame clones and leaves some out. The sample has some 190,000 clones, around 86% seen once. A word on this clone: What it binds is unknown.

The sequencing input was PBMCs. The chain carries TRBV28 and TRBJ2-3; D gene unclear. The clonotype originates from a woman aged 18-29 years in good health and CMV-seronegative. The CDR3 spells CASSIRTDPDTQYF. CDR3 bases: TGTGCCAGCAGCATCAGAACCGATCCAGATACGCAGTATTTT.